The source of this TCR beta chain is a study of T cell repertoires in cytomegalovirus infection. Study-wide background: In public TCR beta signatures, there were indications of both CMV infection and matching HLA type. Overall study results and limits: Cumulative frequency of public TCR beta families picked out carriers of CMV plus the relevant HLA. The response measured ex vivo was dominated by TCR beta clonotypes (HLA-C-restricted and CMV-specific).

Comment on this clonotype: Its antigen is not identified.

With 3 bases removed from V and 3 bases from J, the gap between germline ends came to 9 bases. Germline CDR1 SNHLY, CDR2 FYNNEI. This CDR3 region has 14 residues. TCRdb reanalysed the reads using MiXCR and keeps one entry per CDR3 protein. This sample has fewer than 1,000,000 distinct CDR3 sequences; roughly 30% occur once, and the top ten carry 13%. This specimen consisted of cultured CD8+ T cells from PBMCs, obtained from culture after CMV antigen stimulation. The source of this sequence is a human donor in good health (CMV status not recorded). Some clones in this sample may be carry-over from other donors' samples. The V and J genes are TRBV2 and TRBJ1-5; D might be TRBD1 (5 bases). CDR3 residues: CASSDAGNNQPQHF. For the CDR3, the DNA is TGTGCCAGCAGTGATGCAGGGAACAATCAGCCCCAGCATTTT.